This TCR beta chain was captured by sequencing in a study of cytomegalovirus exposure and HLA in healthy donors. The PCR was carried out with 60 Vbeta primers and 13 Jbeta primers. TCRdb keeps only in-frame clones here, not all; method: immunoSEQ multiplex PCR. The top ten clones hold over 2% of a sample with about 200,000 clones, about three quarters of them seen once. The germline V and J ends were trimmed by 6 bases and 5 bases, with 14 bases remaining between them. Germline CDR1 SNHLY, CDR2 FYNNEI. This CDR3 has 14 amino acids. This receptor was taken from a woman younger than 45 in good health and CMV-seropositive. The sequenced material came from PBMCs. This chain joins TRBV2 and TRBJ2-1; a possible D gene is TRBD2 (5 bases). CDR3 sequence reads: CASSGPRLNNEQFF. The CDR3 DNA is TGTGCCAGCAGCGGGCCCCGACTAAACAATGAGCAGTTCTTC. The full variable domain, its missing parts supplied by reference TRBV2 and TRBJ2-1, is EPEVTQTPSHQVTQMGQEVILRCVPISNHLYFYWYRQILGQKVEFLVSFYNNEISEKSEIFDDQFSVERPDGSNFTLKIRSTKLEDSAMYFCASSGPRLNNEQFFGPGTRLTVL.